This T cell receptor beta chain was sequenced during a study of shared clonotypes between healthy human individuals. Points from the study as a whole: With a few donors compared, 5% to 5.5% of naive CD4 clonotypes were shared.

Using immunoSEQ multiplex PCR, the repertoire was profiled, and TCRdb retains in-frame clones only, with some absent. The sample records around 940,000 clones, 76% being singletons. The CDR3 contains 12 residues. The ends were cut back, 3 bases at V and 6 bases at J, with 8 bases in the middle. The V gene's germline CDR1 is SEHNR and CDR2 FQNEAQ (reference sequence). On this clone itself: Its specificity is not known.

The clonotype originates from a man between 18 and 35 years old in good health. The genes are TRBV7-9 and TRBJ1-2; D is perhaps TRBD1 (5 bases). The sequencing input was memory CD4+ T cells sorted from blood. Subset defined: CD45RA-negative fraction. The CDR3 DNA sequence: TGTGCCAGCAGCTTGTGGGGGGATGGCTACACCTTC. Translated, it gives CASSLWGDGYTF.